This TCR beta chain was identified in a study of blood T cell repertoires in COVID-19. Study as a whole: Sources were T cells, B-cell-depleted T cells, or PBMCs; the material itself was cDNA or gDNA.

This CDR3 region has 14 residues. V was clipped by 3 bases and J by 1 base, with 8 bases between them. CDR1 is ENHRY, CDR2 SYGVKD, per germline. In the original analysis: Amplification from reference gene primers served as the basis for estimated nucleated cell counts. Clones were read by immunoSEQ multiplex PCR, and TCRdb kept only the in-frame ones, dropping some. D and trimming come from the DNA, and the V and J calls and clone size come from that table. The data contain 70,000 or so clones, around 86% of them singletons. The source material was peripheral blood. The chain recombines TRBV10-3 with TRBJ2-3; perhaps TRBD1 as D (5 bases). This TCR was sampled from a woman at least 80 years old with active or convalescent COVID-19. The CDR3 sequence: CAISDLGRTDTQYF. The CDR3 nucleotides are TGTGCCATCAGTGATTTGGGGCGCACAGATACGCAGTATTTT.